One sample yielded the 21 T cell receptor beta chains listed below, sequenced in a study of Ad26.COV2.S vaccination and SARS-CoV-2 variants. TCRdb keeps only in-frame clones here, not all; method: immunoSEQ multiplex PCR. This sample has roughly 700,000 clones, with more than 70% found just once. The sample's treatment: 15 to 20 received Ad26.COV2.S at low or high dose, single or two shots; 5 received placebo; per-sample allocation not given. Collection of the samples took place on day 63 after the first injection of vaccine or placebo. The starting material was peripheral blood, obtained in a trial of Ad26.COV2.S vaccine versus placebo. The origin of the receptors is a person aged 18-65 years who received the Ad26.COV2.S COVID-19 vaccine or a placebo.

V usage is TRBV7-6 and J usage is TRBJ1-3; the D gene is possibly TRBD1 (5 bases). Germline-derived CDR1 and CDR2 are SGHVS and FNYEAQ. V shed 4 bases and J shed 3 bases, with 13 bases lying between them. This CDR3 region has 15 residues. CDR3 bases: TGTGCCAGCAGCTCCTCGGGGGGGAGTGGAAACACCATATATTTT. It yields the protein CASSSSGGSGNTIYF.

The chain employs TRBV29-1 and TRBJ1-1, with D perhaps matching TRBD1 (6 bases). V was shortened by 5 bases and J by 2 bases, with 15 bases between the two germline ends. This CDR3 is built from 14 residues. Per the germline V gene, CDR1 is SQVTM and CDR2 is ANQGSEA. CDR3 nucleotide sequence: TGCAGCGTTCAGGGGCAGTGGGGAAACACTGAAGCTTTCTTT. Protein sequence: CSVQGQWGNTEAFF.

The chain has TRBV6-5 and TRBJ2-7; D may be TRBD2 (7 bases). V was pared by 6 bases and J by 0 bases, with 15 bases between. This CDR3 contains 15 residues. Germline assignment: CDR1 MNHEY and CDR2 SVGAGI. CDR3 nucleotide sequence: TGTGCCAGCAGGTACGCGGGGGCGGTCTCCTACGAGCAGTACTTC. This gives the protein CASRYAGAVSYEQYF.

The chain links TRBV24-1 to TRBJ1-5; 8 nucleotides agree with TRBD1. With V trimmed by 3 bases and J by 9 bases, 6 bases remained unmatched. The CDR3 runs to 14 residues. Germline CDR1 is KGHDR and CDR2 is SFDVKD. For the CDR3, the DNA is TGTGCCACCAGTGATGGACAGGGTTTAGGGCCCCAGCATTTT. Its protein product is CATSDGQGLGPQHF.

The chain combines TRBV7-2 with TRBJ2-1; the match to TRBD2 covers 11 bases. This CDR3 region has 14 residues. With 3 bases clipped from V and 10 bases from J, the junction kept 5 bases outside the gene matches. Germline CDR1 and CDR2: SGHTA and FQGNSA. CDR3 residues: CASSFLAGGKEQFF. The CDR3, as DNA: TGTGCCAGCAGCTTTCTAGCGGGGGGCAAGGAGCAGTTCTTC.

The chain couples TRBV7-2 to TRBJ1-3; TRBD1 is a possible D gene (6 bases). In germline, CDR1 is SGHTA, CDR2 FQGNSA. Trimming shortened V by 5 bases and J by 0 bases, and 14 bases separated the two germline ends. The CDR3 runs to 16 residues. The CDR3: CASSTGTSLSGNTIYF. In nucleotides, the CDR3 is TGTGCCAGCAGCACCGGGACATCCCTCTCTGGAAACACCATATATTTT.

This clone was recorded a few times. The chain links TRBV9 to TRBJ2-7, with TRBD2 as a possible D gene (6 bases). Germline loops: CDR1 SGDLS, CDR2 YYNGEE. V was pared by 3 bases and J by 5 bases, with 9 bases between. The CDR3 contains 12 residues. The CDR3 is CASSAGSNEQYF. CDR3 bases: TGTGCCAGCAGCGCCGGGAGTAACGAGCAGTACTTC. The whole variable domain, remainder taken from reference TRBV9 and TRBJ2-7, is DSGVTQTPKHLITATGQRVTLRCSPRSGDLSVYWYQQSLDQGLQFLIQYYNGEERAKGNILERFSAQQFPDLHSELNLSSLELGDSALYFCASSAGSNEQYFGPGTRLTVT.

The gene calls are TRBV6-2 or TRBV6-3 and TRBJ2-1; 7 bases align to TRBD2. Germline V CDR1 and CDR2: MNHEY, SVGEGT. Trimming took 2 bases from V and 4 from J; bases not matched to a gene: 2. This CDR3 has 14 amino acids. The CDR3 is CASSYGLDYNEQFF. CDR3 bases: TGTGCCAGCAGTTACGGACTAGATTACAATGAGCAGTTCTTC.

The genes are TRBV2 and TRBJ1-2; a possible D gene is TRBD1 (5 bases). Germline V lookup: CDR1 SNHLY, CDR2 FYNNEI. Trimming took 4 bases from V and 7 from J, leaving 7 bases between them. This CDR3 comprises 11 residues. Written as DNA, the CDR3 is TGTGCCAGCAGTGGAGGGGTTGGCTACACCTTC. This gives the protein CASSGGVGYTF.

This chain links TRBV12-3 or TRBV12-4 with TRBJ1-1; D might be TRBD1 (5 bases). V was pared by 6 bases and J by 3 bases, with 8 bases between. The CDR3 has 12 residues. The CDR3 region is CASRQGYTEAFF. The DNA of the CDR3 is TGTGCCAGCAGGCAGGGTTACACTGAAGCTTTCTTT.

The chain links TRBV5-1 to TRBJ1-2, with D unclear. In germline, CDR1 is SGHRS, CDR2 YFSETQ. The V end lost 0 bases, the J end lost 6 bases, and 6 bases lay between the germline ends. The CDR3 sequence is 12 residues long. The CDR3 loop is CASSLDRNGYTF. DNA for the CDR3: TGCGCCAGCAGCTTGGATAGGAATGGCTACACCTTC.

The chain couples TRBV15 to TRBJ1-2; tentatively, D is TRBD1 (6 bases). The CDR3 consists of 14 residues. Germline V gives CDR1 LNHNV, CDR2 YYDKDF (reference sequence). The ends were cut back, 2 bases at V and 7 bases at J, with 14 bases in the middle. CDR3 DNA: TGTGCCACCAGCAGATCCCGACAGGACGGTGGCTACACCTTC. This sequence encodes CATSRSRQDGGYTF.

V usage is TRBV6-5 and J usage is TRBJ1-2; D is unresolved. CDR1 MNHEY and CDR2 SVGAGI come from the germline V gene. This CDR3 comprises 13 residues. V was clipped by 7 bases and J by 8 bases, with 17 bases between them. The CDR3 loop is CASTLITDKGYTF. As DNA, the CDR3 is TGTGCCAGCACTCTCATCACAGACAAAGGCTACACCTTC.

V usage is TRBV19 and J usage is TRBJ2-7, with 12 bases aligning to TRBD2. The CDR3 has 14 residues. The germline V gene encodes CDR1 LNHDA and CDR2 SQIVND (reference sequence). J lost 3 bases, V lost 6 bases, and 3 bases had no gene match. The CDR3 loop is CASRPTSGSYEQYF. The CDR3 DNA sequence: TGTGCCAGTAGGCCGACTAGCGGGAGCTACGAGCAGTACTTC. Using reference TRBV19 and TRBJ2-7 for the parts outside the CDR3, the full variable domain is DGGITQSPKYLFRKEGQNVTLSCEQNLNHDAMYWYRQDPGQGLRLIYYSQIVNDFQKGDIAEGYSVSREKKESFPLTVTSAQKNPTAFYLCASRPTSGSYEQYFGPGTRLTVT.

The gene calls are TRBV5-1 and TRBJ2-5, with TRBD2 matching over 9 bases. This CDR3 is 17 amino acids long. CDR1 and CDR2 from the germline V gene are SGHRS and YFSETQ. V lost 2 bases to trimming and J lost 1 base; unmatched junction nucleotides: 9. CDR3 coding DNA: TGCGCCAGCAGCTTATTGGCCAGCGGGGGGCTCCAAGAGACCCAGTACTTC. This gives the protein CASSLLASGGLQETQYF.

The CDR3 coding sequence is TGTGCCACCAGTGATTCAGTAGAAGCTTTCTTT. Amino acids: CATSDSVEAFF. The chain employs TRBV24-1 and TRBJ1-1, with D unclear. This CDR3 is built from 11 residues. Germline assignment: CDR1 KGHDR and CDR2 SFDVKD. V lost 2 bases and J 8 bases, leaving 5 bases between the germline ends.

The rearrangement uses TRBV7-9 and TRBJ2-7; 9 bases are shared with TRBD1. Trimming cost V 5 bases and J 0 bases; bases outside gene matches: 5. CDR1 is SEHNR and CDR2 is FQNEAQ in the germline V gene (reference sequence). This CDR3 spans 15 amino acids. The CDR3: CASSPGQGISYEQYF. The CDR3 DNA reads TGTGCCAGCAGCCCCGGACAGGGGATCTCCTACGAGCAGTACTTC.

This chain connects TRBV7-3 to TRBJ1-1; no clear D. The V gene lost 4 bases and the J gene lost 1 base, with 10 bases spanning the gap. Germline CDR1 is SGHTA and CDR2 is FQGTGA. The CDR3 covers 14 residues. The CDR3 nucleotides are TGTGCCAGCAGCTCAAACGGGTGGAACACTGAAGCTTTCTTT. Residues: CASSSNGWNTEAFF.

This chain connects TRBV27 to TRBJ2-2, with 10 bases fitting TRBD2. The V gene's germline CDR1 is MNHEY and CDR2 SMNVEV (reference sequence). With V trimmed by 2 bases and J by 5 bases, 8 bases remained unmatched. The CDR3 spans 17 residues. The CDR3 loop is CASSLAASGSWTGELFF. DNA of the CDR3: TGTGCCAGCAGTTTAGCGGCTAGCGGGAGTTGGACCGGGGAGCTGTTTTTT.

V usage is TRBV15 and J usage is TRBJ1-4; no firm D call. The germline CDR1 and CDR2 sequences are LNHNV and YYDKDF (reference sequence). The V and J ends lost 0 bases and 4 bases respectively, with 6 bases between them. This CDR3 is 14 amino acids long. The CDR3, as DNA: TGTGCCACCAGCAGAGACCGGGGTAATGAAAAACTGTTTTTT. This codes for CATSRDRGNEKLFF.

The chain's CDR3 is CSFQRGGLLETQYF. The CDR3 nucleotides read TGCAGCTTTCAACGGGGGGGGCTCTTAGAGACCCAGTACTTC. J is TRBJ2-5 and V is TRBV29-1; 8 bases are a match to TRBD2. V shed 8 bases, J shed 4 bases, and the junction held 12 bases outside the gene matches. The CDR3 is 14 amino acids. CDR1 SQVTM and CDR2 ANQGSEA come from the germline V gene.